A selection of T cell receptor beta chains follows, all from one sample in a study of B cell selection in AIRE deficiency. Profiled with immunoSEQ multiplex PCR; TCRdb holds only in-frame clones, not every one. The table records under 30,000 clones, roughly 97% of them present only once. Source material: conventional CD4+ T cells sorted from PBMCs. The receptor source for this set is a human donor with AIRE deficiency. CDR3s include the opening cysteine and the closing phenylalanine or tryptophan.

j_call: TRBJ1-1; v_call: TRBV5-6; cdr3_aa: CASSLRGNTEAFF
j_call: TRBJ2-7; v_call: TRBV29-1; cdr3_aa: CSVGPSYEQYF
j_call: TRBJ1-2; v_call: TRBV10-3; cdr3_aa: CAITAEPLSGYGYTF
j_call: TRBJ2-5; v_call: TRBV19; cdr3_aa: CASSPQLAEETQYF
j_call: TRBJ2-7; v_call: TRBV12-2; cdr3_aa: CASRPQLYEQYF
j_call: TRBJ2-7; v_call: TRBV6-5; cdr3_aa: CASSYSKVITTQQYF
j_call: TRBJ2-7; v_call: TRBV4-1; cdr3_aa: CASSYHRGGSYEQYF
j_call: TRBJ2-1; v_call: TRBV5-1; cdr3_aa: CASSLTGKGSYNEQFF
j_call: TRBJ1-5; v_call: TRBV6-5; cdr3_aa: CASSYFMGGNQPQHF
j_call: TRBJ2-7; v_call: TRBV25-1; cdr3_aa: CASSTPSGNYEQYF
j_call: TRBJ1-2; v_call: TRBV4-2; cdr3_aa: CASSQGDTVDYGYTF
j_call: TRBJ1-3; v_call: TRBV6-5; cdr3_aa: CASSYRLGNTIYF
j_call: TRBJ2-5; v_call: TRBV9; cdr3_aa: CASSVGGTGPSETQYF
j_call: TRBJ1-1; v_call: TRBV6-1; cdr3_aa: CASREWIQRYRNYTEAFF
j_call: TRBJ2-7; v_call: TRBV7-8; cdr3_aa: CASSNGGIAYEQYF
j_call: TRBJ1-2; v_call: TRBV5-6; cdr3_aa: CASSPGSGLGGYTF
j_call: TRBJ2-7; v_call: TRBV5-1; cdr3_aa: CASSLDGAADYEQYF
j_call: TRBJ1-2; v_call: TRBV29-1; cdr3_aa: CSVENGGNGYTF
j_call: TRBJ2-5; v_call: TRBV11-2; cdr3_aa: CASSQQIGASQETQYF
j_call: TRBJ1-4; v_call: TRBV28; cdr3_aa: CASSRMDDEKLFF
j_call: TRBJ2-7; v_call: TRBV6-6; cdr3_aa: CASNGVAYEQYF
j_call: TRBJ1-1; v_call: TRBV5-1; cdr3_aa: CASSLAQVIPAEAFF
j_call: TRBJ2-1; v_call: TRBV4-2; cdr3_aa: CASSQEWGLRNEQFF
j_call: TRBJ2-3; v_call: TRBV7-2; cdr3_aa: CASSPSGSLVWTQYF
j_call: TRBJ2-3; v_call: TRBV7-8; cdr3_aa: CASSLPSGRGTDTQYF
j_call: TRBJ1-1; v_call: TRBV25-1; cdr3_aa: CASSGPGVPGAFF
j_call: TRBJ1-2; v_call: TRBV11-2; cdr3_aa: CASSFSDRGIGYTF
j_call: TRBJ2-1; v_call: TRBV7-3; cdr3_aa: CASSSQREDEQFF
j_call: TRBJ2-1; v_call: TRBV19; cdr3_aa: CASTSGRNSYNEQFF
j_call: TRBJ2-7; v_call: TRBV10-3; cdr3_aa: CAGATTGDEQYF
j_call: TRBJ2-5; v_call: TRBV5-5; cdr3_aa: CASSALTGQGRIGETQYF
j_call: TRBJ2-2; v_call: TRBV16; cdr3_aa: CASSGAGGPIGELFF
j_call: TRBJ1-4; v_call: TRBV4-3; cdr3_aa: CASSQALGQGDEKLFF
j_call: TRBJ2-5; v_call: TRBV7-9; cdr3_aa: CASSLLGQGYFQETQYF
j_call: TRBJ1-1; v_call: TRBV7-2; cdr3_aa: CASSSRGDTEAFF
j_call: TRBJ2-1; v_call: TRBV4-1; cdr3_aa: CASSLMFGGGPASEQFF
j_call: TRBJ1-1; v_call: TRBV4-2; cdr3_aa: CASSQGDKLNTEAFF
j_call: TRBJ2-5; v_call: TRBV6-5; cdr3_aa: CASSYLAGEGETQYF
j_call: TRBJ2-3; v_call: TRBV7-2; cdr3_aa: CASSLGQGKTDTQYF
j_call: TRBJ2-5; v_call: TRBV4-1; cdr3_aa: CASSQGMGRRQETQYF
j_call: TRBJ1-4; v_call: TRBV27; cdr3_aa: CASSLAGQLNEKLFF
j_call: TRBJ1-1; v_call: TRBV18; cdr3_aa: CASSPGQNTEAFF
j_call: TRBJ2-2; v_call: TRBV9; cdr3_aa: CASTVTGGAGELFF
j_call: TRBJ1-5; v_call: TRBV5-1; cdr3_aa: CASSVDSNQPQHF
j_call: TRBJ2-2; v_call: TRBV6-5; cdr3_aa: CASKSVTGELFF
j_call: TRBJ1-1; v_call: TRBV10-3; cdr3_aa: CAISELGEAFF
j_call: TRBJ1-6; v_call: TRBV5-4; cdr3_aa: CASSLVTGSSYNSPLHF
j_call: TRBJ1-5; v_call: TRBV28; cdr3_aa: CASSIPGQGRNQPQHF
j_call: TRBJ2-7; v_call: TRBV5-4; cdr3_aa: CASSSYSYEQYF
j_call: TRBJ1-2; v_call: TRBV12-5; cdr3_aa: CASGLENKFGRLNYGYTF
j_call: TRBJ1-5; v_call: TRBV4-3; cdr3_aa: CASSQDSNQPQHF
j_call: TRBJ2-4; v_call: TRBV15; cdr3_aa: CATSRDSGQSKNIQYF